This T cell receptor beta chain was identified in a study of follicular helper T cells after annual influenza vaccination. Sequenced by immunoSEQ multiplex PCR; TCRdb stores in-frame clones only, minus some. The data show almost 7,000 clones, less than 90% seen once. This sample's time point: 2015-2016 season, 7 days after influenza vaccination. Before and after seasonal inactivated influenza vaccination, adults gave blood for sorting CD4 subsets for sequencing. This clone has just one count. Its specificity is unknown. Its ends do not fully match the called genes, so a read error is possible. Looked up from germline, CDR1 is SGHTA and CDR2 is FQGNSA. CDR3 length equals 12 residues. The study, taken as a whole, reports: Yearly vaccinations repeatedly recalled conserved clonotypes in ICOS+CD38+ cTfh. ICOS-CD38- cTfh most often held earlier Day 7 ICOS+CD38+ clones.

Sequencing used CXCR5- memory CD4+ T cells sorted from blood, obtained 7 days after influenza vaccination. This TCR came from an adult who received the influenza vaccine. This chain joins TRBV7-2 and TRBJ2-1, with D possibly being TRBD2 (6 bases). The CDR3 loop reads CASSLGGGRWIF. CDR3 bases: TGTGCCAGCAGCTTAGGTGGGGGGAGGTGGATCTTC.